What follows are 11 T cell receptor beta chains derived from one specimen sequenced in a study of T cells in Graves' hyperthyroidism and ophthalmopathy. TCR beta CDR3 regions were amplified from RNA transcripts. Carried out on the TCR CDR3, a first-round RT-PCR used the HTBI primer set. From the multiplex PCR reads, TCRdb called clonotypes with MiXCR, one entry per CDR3 protein. Of around 760,000 distinct CDR3 sequences detected, roughly a third appear once; the ten largest clones hold roughly 31%. The sample taken for sequencing was blood. The receptors were gathered from a middle-aged woman with Graves' hyperthyroidism.

This clonotype was picked up a small number of times. The CDR3 sequence is CASSQDWGASSGNTIYF. Here the CDR3 DNA reads TGTGCCAGCAGCCAAGACTGGGGGGCCAGCTCTGGAAACACCATATATTTT. The chain joins TRBV7-9 to TRBJ1-3; tentative D call: TRBD1 (6 bases). There are 17 residues in the CDR3. The germline CDR1 and CDR2 sequences are SEHNR and FQNEAQ (reference sequence). The V gene lost 5 bases and the J gene lost 0 bases, with 17 bases spanning the gap. The full variable domain, with the rest looked up from reference TRBV7-9 and TRBJ1-3, is DTGVSQNPRHKITKRGQNVTFRCDPISEHNRLYWYRQTLGQGPEFLTYFQNEAQLEKSRLLSDRFSAERPKGSFSTLEIQRTEQGDSAMYLCASSQDWGASSGNTIYFGEGSWLTVV.

In the case of this clonotype: The CDR3 does not end in the conserved phenylalanine or tryptophan, so this is likely a read error. It is unclear where the CDR3 begins or ends on the DNA, so no DNA is shown, and the CDR3 is as TCRdb lists it. This chain links TRBV7-9 with TRBJ2-6; the D segment call TRBD1 is taken from the table without a DNA check. Germline V gene data show CDR1 as SEHNR and CDR2 as FQNEAQ (reference sequence). The CDR3 has 16 amino acids, counting both end residues. CDR3 loop: CASSHRDRGWGQRPDS.

This clonotype was detected only a few times. The chain joins TRBV4-1 to TRBJ2-5; a weak D match, TRBD2 (8 bases). The CDR3 totals 18 residues. Trimming removed 1 base at V and 3 bases at J, with 21 bases between. Germline-derived CDR1 and CDR2 are MGHRA and YSYEKL. The CDR3 bases are TGCGCCAGCAGCCAAGGGTTCGATCGCGGGGGGACAGAAGAGACCCAGTACTTC. Translating it yields CASSQGFDRGGTEETQYF.

This clonotype has only a few counts. The V gene is TRBV6-5, the J gene TRBJ1-5; no clear D gene. Germline values: CDR1 MNHEY, CDR2 SVGAGI. Trimming took 0 bases from V and 7 from J, leaving 13 bases between them. This CDR3 contains 15 residues. For the CDR3, the DNA is TGTGCCAGCAGTTACTCGCAGTTGAAAGGCCAGCCCCAGCATTTT. This gives the protein CASSYSQLKGQPQHF.

There are a few counts of this clonotype. The rearrangement joins TRBV29-1 to TRBJ2-5; D is perhaps TRBD1 (5 bases). Germline CDR1 and CDR2: SQVTM and ANQGSEA. Deletions cut 4 bases from V and 3 bases from J, with 12 bases between. This CDR3 has 13 residues. This CDR3 reads CSVVITGEETQYF. The CDR3 nucleotides read TGCAGCGTTGTCATCACAGGAGAAGAGACCCAGTACTTC.

In this sample, this clonotype turned up many times. The rearrangement joins TRBV7-9 to TRBJ2-7, with 10 bases fitting TRBD2. The length of the CDR3 is 18 residues. The J segment lost 3 bases and the V segment lost 3 bases, leaving 14 bases of the junction unmatched. Germline V lookup: CDR1 SEHNR, CDR2 FQNEAQ (reference sequence). CDR3 residues: CASSFCQREGLGCYEQYF. CDR3 sequence (DNA): TGTGCCAGCAGCTTTTGTCAGCGGGAGGGCCTAGGTTGCTACGAGCAGTACTTC.

This clonotype was detected many times. This chain joins TRBV5-4 and TRBJ1-6; 7 nucleotides align to TRBD1. J gave up 7 bases and V 2 bases, and 6 bases lay outside the gene matches. There are 15 residues in the CDR3. Germline CDR1 SGHNT, CDR2 YYREEE (reference sequence). The CDR3: CASSLQQGRNSPLHF. In nucleotides, the CDR3 is TGTGCCAGCAGCTTACAACAGGGGCGGAATTCACCCCTCCACTTT.

This clonotype occurred once. This sequence joins TRBV6-5 and TRBJ1-3; a possible D gene is TRBD1 (6 bases). Trimming removed 5 bases at V and 4 bases at J, with 18 bases between. Germline V gene data show CDR1 as MNHEY and CDR2 as SVGAGI. The length of the CDR3 is 16 residues. This CDR3 is CASSAPGGGLGNTIYF. The DNA for the CDR3 is TGTGCCAGCAGTGCCCCAGGAGGGGGTTTGGGAAACACCATATATTTT.

V is TRBV5-6 and J is TRBJ2-3; TRBD1 matches at 7 bases. The CDR3 sequence is 16 residues long. V lost 4 bases, J lost 0 bases, and 8 bases stayed unmatched. Germline values: CDR1 SGHDT, CDR2 YYEEEE. In DNA form, the CDR3 reads TGTGCCAGCAGCCCGCGAACAGGGGCCAGCACAGATACGCAGTATTTT. Amino acid sequence: CASSPRTGASTDTQYF.

This clonotype was picked up many times. This chain uses TRBV7-9 with TRBJ2-7; possibly TRBD1 for D (7 bases). V dropped 0 bases and J dropped 11 bases, with 11 bases sitting between them. CDR3 length equals 12 residues. Germline CDR1 and CDR2: SEHNR and FQNEAQ (reference sequence). CDR3 loop: CASSLAQGEEYF. The CDR3 coding sequence is TGTGCCAGCAGCTTAGCGCAGGGGGAGGAGTACTTC.

The chain combines TRBV19 with TRBJ1-5, with TRBD1 as a possible D gene (5 bases). Germline CDR1 and CDR2: LNHDA and SQIVND (reference sequence). Between the trimmed V and J ends, which lost 3 bases and 7 bases, there was a span of 16 bases. The CDR3 extends over 15 amino acids. CDR3 sequence: CASSISYRPPQPQHF. CDR3 DNA: TGTGCCAGTAGTATCAGCTACAGGCCTCCACAGCCCCAGCATTTT.